The T cell receptor (beta chain) under discussion was sequenced for a study of synovial regulatory T cells in juvenile arthritis. Whole-study findings and limits: TCR diversity was lower in inflammation-associated blood Treg cells than in other blood Treg cells. Synovial Treg CDR3 sequences overlapped more with iaTregs than other circulating Tregs. Largely private between patients, iaTreg TCR repertoires showed partial overlap with synovial Teff and blood CPL repertoires.

On this clone itself: Its antigen remains unidentified.

The CDR3 extends over 14 amino acids. Nucleotide data are not available. The germline V gene has CDR1 MDHEN and CDR2 SYDVKM. Assay: immunoSEQ multiplex PCR; the TCRdb copy retains only in-frame clones and omits some. The table for this sample gives over 7,500 clones. The material sequenced was Treg cells from blood. Stated subset: remaining (HLA-DR-negative) circulating blood Treg cells. This chain uses TRBV28 with TRBJ2-5; TCRdb picks TRBD2, but there is no DNA to check that call. The source of this sequence is a donor younger than 35 with juvenile idiopathic arthritis. CDR3 residues: CASSWAEARETQYF.